The rows below give T cell receptor beta chains drawn from one sample of a study of blood T cell repertoires in COVID-19. Libraries were prepared by immunoSEQ multiplex PCR; TCRdb keeps only in-frame clonotypes and omits some of them. The repertoire includes under 300,000 clones, 92% of them detected once, and around 0.9% sits in the top ten. The sequenced material came from peripheral blood. These receptors originate from a man between 25 and 39 years old with COVID-19, enrolled during active disease. CDR3s include the opening cysteine and the closing phenylalanine or tryptophan. A D gene is named only where the DNA matches it firmly. Rows give clone size only sometimes, using once, few, many, or a class for an expanded clone.

V	J	D	size	CDR3	DNA
TRBV19	TRBJ1-2	-	-	CASSRQVNLNYGYTF	TGTGCCAGTAGTCGACAGGTGAACCTTAACTATGGCTACACCTTC
TRBV6-1	TRBJ1-6	TRBD1	-	CASSESYRGNSPLHF	TGTGCCAGCAGTGAATCTTACAGGGGTAATTCACCCCTCCACTTT
TRBV28	TRBJ2-7	TRBD1	-	CASSFGDRAHYEQYF	TGTGCCAGCAGTTTTGGAGACAGGGCTCACTACGAGCAGTACTTC
TRBV6-7	TRBJ2-7	-	-	CASSPHMEQYF	TGTGCCAGCAGTCCACATATGGAGCAGTACTTC
TRBV6-5	TRBJ1-5	-	-	CASSTLGSYQPQHF	TGTGCCAGCAGTACGTTAGGGAGCTATCAGCCCCAGCATTTT
TRBV7-9	TRBJ2-3	TRBD2	once	CASSFLWRGRLDTQYF	TGTGCCAGCAGCTTTCTATGGCGGGGGAGATTAGATACGCAGTATTTT
TRBV5-1	TRBJ1-2	TRBD1	-	CASSLGDSNYGYTF	TGCGCCAGCAGCTTGGGGGACAGCAACTATGGCTACACCTTC
TRBV21-1	TRBJ2-7	-	-	CASSKSPREYEQYF	TGTGCCAGCAGCAAATCCCCACGGGAGTACGAGCAGTACTTC
TRBV6-5	TRBJ1-1	TRBD1	-	CASRQGSIAEAFF	TGTGCCAGCAGACAGGGGTCAATCGCTGAAGCTTTCTTT
TRBV3-1/TRBV3-2	TRBJ2-6	-	-	CASSRRGSGANVLTF	TGTGCCAGCAGCCGGCGGGGTTCTGGGGCCAACGTCCTGACTTTC
TRBV12-3/TRBV12-4	TRBJ1-5	-	-	CASSGRYNQPQHF	TGTGCCAGCAGCGGCAGGTACAATCAGCCCCAGCATTTT
TRBV28	TRBJ2-2	-	-	CASRLTGAYSGELFF	TGTGCCAGCAGACTGACAGGAGCCTACTCCGGGGAGCTGTTTTTT
TRBV6-6	TRBJ1-1	-	few	CASSPRGGGENTEAFF	TGTGCCAGCAGCCCCCGAGGGGGGGGAGAGAACACTGAAGCTTTCTTT
TRBV10-2	TRBJ1-2	-	-	CASSRGALNYGYTF	TGCGCCAGCAGTCGGGGGGCTCTCAACTATGGCTACACCTTC
TRBV14	TRBJ2-7	-	-	CASSQTDTYEQYF	TGTGCCAGCAGCCAGACAGATACATACGAGCAGTACTTC
TRBV5-5	TRBJ1-2	-	-	CASSLTLGVNYGYTF	TGTGCCAGCAGCTTGACTCTAGGAGTTAACTATGGCTACACCTTC